The entry below gives a single T cell receptor (beta chain) sequence along with its context. Its specificity is not known. These data are taken from a study of shared clonotypes between healthy human individuals. At the level of the study: Researchers drew samples from two women and a few men aged 18 to 49. For every donor, three CD4 naive, three CD4 memory, two CD8 naive and one CD8 memory plates were used.

Germline assignment: CDR1 MNHEY and CDR2 SVGAGI. The CDR3 length is 15 residues. V was cut by 1 base and J by 5 bases, with 11 bases left in between. Profiling relied on immunoSEQ multiplex PCR, and the TCRdb table lists in-frame clones only, not all of them. The data hold roughly 2.6 million clones, with around 94% observed a single time. General study results and limits: Researchers sampled blood only, noting tissue repertoires likely differ.

The sequenced sample was naive CD4+ T cells sorted from blood. Subset denoted: CD45RA+ positively selected. This receptor was taken from a man aged 18 to 35 in good health. The chain carries TRBV6-5 and TRBJ1-4; possible D gene TRBD1, 5 bases. The CDR3, as DNA: TGTGCCAGCAGTTACTTAGCGGGGGTGAATGAAAAACTGTTTTTT. It specifies CASSYLAGVNEKLFF.